Shown below are 10 T cell receptor beta chains from a single sample sequenced in a study of HIV-infected patients and healthy controls. Whole blood was used without fractionation, so all unsorted peripheral T cells were included. About 540 ng RNA was reverse transcribed with alpha and beta constant-region primers. Alpha and beta chain libraries were made separately by chain-specific third strand synthesis with multiplexing indices. TCRdb processed the 5' RACE reads anew with MiXCR; each CDR3 protein has one entry. The sample includes roughly 10,000 distinct CDR3 sequences, 6.5% to 9.5% of them seen just once. Specimen: blood, collected before antiretroviral therapy. Receptors originate from an adult with HIV infection. The donor label of this sample is uncertain.

In this sample, this clonotype turned up a few times. J is TRBJ2-1 and V is TRBV7-9; weak D call: TRBD2 (7 bases). V shed 5 bases and J shed 6 bases, with 17 bases lying between them. The CDR3 loop spans 15 amino acids. Germline values: CDR1 SEHNR, CDR2 FQNEAQ (reference sequence). As DNA, the CDR3 is TGTGCCAGCAGCCGCGGGGAGGGGGACGTCAATGAGCAGTTCTTC. Residues: CASSRGEGDVNEQFF.

This clonotype has ten or more counts. This chain links TRBV29-1 with TRBJ1-1; D is ambiguous. The CDR3 extends over 11 amino acids. V lost 6 bases to trimming and J lost 1 base, with 6 bases between them. In germline, CDR1 is SQVTM, CDR2 ANQGSEA. As DNA, the CDR3 is TGCAGCGTAATGCGGAACACTGAAGCTTTCTTT. Protein sequence: CSVMRNTEAFF.

Ten or more counts support this clonotype. The chain is built from TRBV27 and TRBJ1-2; D is uncertain. The germline V gene encodes CDR1 MNHEY and CDR2 SMNVEV (reference sequence). V was trimmed by 7 bases and J by 4 bases, leaving 13 bases between them. This CDR3 region has 13 residues. CDR3 in amino acids: CASTSGPSYGYTF. CDR3 in DNA: TGTGCCAGCACTTCAGGACCGAGCTATGGCTACACCTTC.

This rearrangement joins TRBV29-1 to TRBJ1-2, with 8 nucleotides matching TRBD1. Unmatched junction bases numbered 5, after V lost 3 bases and J lost 2 bases. The CDR3 loop spans 14 amino acids. The V gene's germline CDR1 is SQVTM and CDR2 ANQGSEA. The CDR3 sequence: CSVDDTGGNYGYTF. In DNA, the CDR3 is TGCAGCGTTGATGACACAGGGGGGAACTATGGCTACACCTTC.

This clonotype was counted many times. J is TRBJ2-7 and V is TRBV12-3 or TRBV12-4, with TRBD2 matching 7 bases. With 3 bases clipped from V and 1 base from J, the junction kept 12 bases outside the gene matches. The CDR3 runs to 17 residues. The CDR3 here is CASSFRSLLAESYEQYF. In DNA, the CDR3 is TGTGCCAGCAGTTTTAGGTCCCTCCTAGCGGAATCCTACGAGCAGTACTTC.

This clonotype qualifies as medium-sized. The chain uses TRBV12-3 or TRBV12-4 and TRBJ2-1, with D unclear. Trimming removed 2 bases at V and 7 bases at J, with 9 bases between. The CDR3 sequence is 13 residues long. The CDR3 nucleotides are TGTGCCAGCAGTTTAATTTCTTGGAATGAGCAGTTCTTC. This translates into CASSLISWNEQFF.

The V call is TRBV7-8, the J call TRBJ1-1; TRBD1 matches 8 bases. The trim removed 5 bases at V and 8 bases at J, leaving 7 bases unmatched. Germline CDR1 reads SGHVS; CDR2 reads FQNEAQ. This CDR3 contains 13 residues. The CDR3 region has the DNA TGTGCCAGCAGCCCGGACAGGGACGCCGAAGCTTTCTTT. Translation gives CASSPDRDAEAFF. The whole variable domain, remainder taken from reference TRBV7-8 and TRBJ1-1, is GAGVSQSPRYKVAKRGQDVALRCDPISGHVSLFWYQQALGQGPEFLTYFQNEAQLDKSGLPSDRFFAERPEGSVSTLKIQRTQQEDSAVYLCASSPDRDAEAFFGQGTRLTVV.

The chain is built from TRBV20-1 and TRBJ2-2, with a weak D call TRBD1 (5 bases). Germline loops: CDR1 DFQATT, CDR2 SNEGSKA (reference sequence). Trimming cost V 0 bases and J 5 bases, with 13 bases left between them. This CDR3 comprises 15 residues. The CDR3 here is CSARDQAGWTGELFF. The CDR3 DNA follows: TGCAGTGCTAGAGATCAGGCAGGGTGGACCGGGGAGCTGTTTTTT.

The chain links TRBV12-3 or TRBV12-4 to TRBJ2-7, with D perhaps TRBD2 (6 bases). This CDR3 has 12 residues. With 3 bases removed from V and 7 bases from J, the gap between germline ends came to 10 bases. Here the CDR3 reads CASSFPGGEQYF. CDR3 DNA sequence: TGTGCCAGCAGTTTTCCCGGGGGTGAGCAGTACTTC.

Many counts were recorded for this clonotype. The chain links TRBV12-3 or TRBV12-4 to TRBJ1-1; 11 nucleotides line up with TRBD1. The CDR3 is made up of 14 amino acids. Losses at the gene ends were 6 bases for V and 5 bases for J; bases not matched to a gene: 5. CDR3 residues: CASRWDRGRTEAFF. DNA of the CDR3: TGTGCCAGCAGGTGGGACAGGGGGAGAACTGAAGCTTTCTTT.